This is a list of T cell receptor beta chains from one sample in a study of beta chain features in type 1 diabetes. TCRdb's copy holds only in-frame clones and misses some; the assay was immunoSEQ multiplex PCR. Among roughly 610,000 clones, 15% were seen once, and the ten largest hold around 0.1%. The material sequenced was naive CD4+ T cells from blood. The receptors shown here come from a man aged 18 to 29 in good health. Each CDR3 is given with its conserved first and last residue. D genes are given only for firm matches. Size values are once, few and many counts, or a class for expanded clones, and some rows have none.

TRBJ2-3,NA,NA,TRBV9,TGTGCCAGCAGCGTACTGGGTACTAGCACAGATACGCAGTATTTT,CASSVLGTSTDTQYF
TRBJ2-3,few,TRBD1,TRBV28,TGTGCCAGCAGTTTGACAGGGTGGGATACGCAGTATTTT,CASSLTGWDTQYF
TRBJ2-1,NA,NA,TRBV11-3,TGTGCCAGCAGCATGAGCTCCTACAATGAGCAGTTCTTC,CASSMSSYNEQFF
TRBJ2-7,few,NA,TRBV28,TGTGCCAGCAGCAAGGGGGGAATCTACGAGCAGTACTTC,CASSKGGIYEQYF
TRBJ1-6,few,NA,TRBV30,TGTGCCTGGAGTGTACGGGGCCAGATTAATTCACCCCTCCACTTT,CAWSVRGQINSPLHF
TRBJ2-7,few,TRBD2,TRBV25-1,TGTGCCAGCAGTGAAACTAGCGGATTCTCCTACGAGCAGTACTTC,CASSETSGFSYEQYF
TRBJ1-2,NA,NA,TRBV6-6,TGTGCCAGCAGTTACTCGCAGACAGTTAACTATGGCTACACCTTC,CASSYSQTVNYGYTF
TRBJ2-2,NA,NA,TRBV18,TGTGCCAGCTCACTACAGGGTCTTTCCGGGGAGCTGTTTTTT,CASSLQGLSGELFF
TRBJ1-1,NA,NA,TRBV9,TGTGCCAGCAGCGTTACAGCTTTGAACACTGAAGCTTTCTTT,CASSVTALNTEAFF
TRBJ1-5,NA,NA,TRBV7-9,TGTGCCAGCAGCTTCTCGGGGGGACATCAGCCCCAGCATTTT,CASSFSGGHQPQHF
TRBJ2-1,few,NA,TRBV5-6,TGTGCCAGCAGCTTGAGGGGACAAGGGATTCGAAATGAGCAGTTCTTC,CASSLRGQGIRNEQFF
TRBJ1-1,NA,TRBD1,TRBV5-4,TGTGCCAGCAGCACGCCTAGGGACAGGGGGCATGCTTTCTTT,CASSTPRDRGHAFF
TRBJ1-5,NA,NA,TRBV7-9,TGTGCCAGCAGCTTAGCTGCGGGGAGCGGTCAGCCCCAGCATTTT,CASSLAAGSGQPQHF
TRBJ2-5,NA,NA,TRBV10-2,TGCGCCAGCAGTGACGGGCCGAACCAAGAGACCCAGTACTTC,CASSDGPNQETQYF
TRBJ1-1,few,NA,TRBV28,TGTGCCAGCAGGGATACAGGGAACACTGAAGCTTTCTTT,CASRDTGNTEAFF
TRBJ2-3,once,NA,TRBV9,TGTGCCAGCAGCGGAGGGGGCGGGAGCGTAGATACGCAGTATTTT,CASSGGGGSVDTQYF
TRBJ1-1,NA,NA,TRBV28,TGTGCCAGCTTCAATTCGCCACAGACGAACACTGAAGCTTTCTTT,CASFNSPQTNTEAFF
TRBJ2-6,few,TRBD1,TRBV7-6,TGTGCCAGGCGGGACAGGGGGAGCTCTGGGGCCAACGTCCTGACTTTC,CARRDRGSSGANVLTF
TRBJ2-7,few,NA,TRBV5-6,TGTGCCAGCAGCCTCAAGACAGTAACCTACGAGCAGTACTTC,CASSLKTVTYEQYF
TRBJ2-3,few,TRBD2,TRBV29-1,TGCAGCGTTGGTCCCACTAGCGGGACCACAGATACGCAGTATTTT,CSVGPTSGTTDTQYF
TRBJ2-3,NA,NA,TRBV9,TGTGCCAGCAGCGTAGCCGTAGATACGCAGTATTTT,CASSVAVDTQYF
TRBJ2-7,NA,NA,TRBV7-9,TGTGCCAGCAGCTACGGGCTGCTTTCCTACGAGCAGTACTTC,CASSYGLLSYEQYF
TRBJ2-7,NA,NA,TRBV19,TGTGCCAGTAGTATAGATCTGGGAGTTGCCTACGAGCAGTACTTC,CASSIDLGVAYEQYF
TRBJ2-7,once,TRBD1,TRBV7-7,TGTGCCAGCAGCTCCGGGACAGGGAAGAACGAGCAGTACTTC,CASSSGTGKNEQYF
TRBJ1-1,NA,NA,TRBV5-1,TGCGCCAGCAGCTTGGGGCCGAGGCCTGAAGCTTTCTTT,CASSLGPRPEAFF
TRBJ2-1,NA,TRBD2,TRBV9,TGTGCCAGCAGCCCCCGACTAGCGGGAGGGAATGAGCAGTTCTTC,CASSPRLAGGNEQFF
TRBJ1-4,NA,TRBD1,TRBV9,TGTGCCAGCAGCGTCTCGACAGGGAGCGAAAAACTGTTTTTT,CASSVSTGSEKLFF
TRBJ1-1,NA,TRBD1,TRBV29-1,TGCAGCGTTGACAGGGGGGGCAGCGAAGCTTTCTTT,CSVDRGGSEAFF
TRBJ1-2,NA,NA,TRBV4-1,TGCGCCAGCAGCCAAGGAACCGCGAGGGGATGGGATGGCTACACCTTC,CASSQGTARGWDGYTF
TRBJ2-2,NA,TRBD1,TRBV4-1,TGCGCCAGCAGCTGGATGACAGGGGACACCGGGGAGCTGTTTTTT,CASSWMTGDTGELFF
TRBJ2-1,NA,TRBD2,TRBV10-3,TGTGCCATCAGTAACGCCGGGACTAGCTCTAACTCCTACAATGAGCAGTTCTTC,CAISNAGTSSNSYNEQFF
TRBJ2-5,few,TRBD1,TRBV14,TGTGCCAGCAGCCACATAGGGACAGGCTTCCAAGAGACCCAGTACTTC,CASSHIGTGFQETQYF
TRBJ2-1,many,TRBD1,TRBV10-3,TGTGCCATCAATCCGACAGGGGTTTCCTACAATGAGCAGTTCTTC,CAINPTGVSYNEQFF
TRBJ2-4,NA,TRBD1,TRBV5-1,TGCGCCAGCAGCCGGGGACAGCCAGCGGACATTCAGTACTTC,CASSRGQPADIQYF
TRBJ2-1,NA,TRBD2,TRBV5-1,TGCGCCAGCAGCTTATCTAGCGGAGCACTCTACAATGAGCAGTTCTTC,CASSLSSGALYNEQFF
TRBJ2-4,few,NA,TRBV27,TGTGCCAGCAGTCACCCCGACTTAGCCAAAAACATTCAGTACTTC,CASSHPDLAKNIQYF
TRBJ2-5,NA,NA,TRBV5-1,TGCGCCAGCAGCTCCGGACACCAAGAGACCCAGTACTTC,CASSSGHQETQYF
TRBJ1-2,NA,NA,TRBV20-1,TGCAGTGCCAGGGCTTTCTATGGCTACACCTTC,CSARAFYGYTF
TRBJ2-1,NA,TRBD2,TRBV28,TGTGCCAGCAGTATTCTAGCGGGGGGTATTCACAATGAGCAGTTCTTC,CASSILAGGIHNEQFF
TRBJ2-3,NA,NA,TRBV10-3,TGTGCCATCAGTGGCTCCGGGACCAGAAGCCCAGATACGCAGTATTTT,CAISGSGTRSPDTQYF
TRBJ1-4,NA,NA,TRBV5-1,TGCGCCAGCAGCTTGGTTGGGGGAGAGGGTGAAAAACTGTTTTTT,CASSLVGGEGEKLFF
TRBJ2-7,few,TRBD2,TRBV4-3,TGCGCCAGCAGCCAAGTAGCGGGGAGAAGCTACGAGCAGTACTTC,CASSQVAGRSYEQYF
TRBJ2-1,NA,TRBD1,TRBV5-1,TGCGCCAGCAGCCACGGGACAGGGGGAGCTGAGCAGTTCTTC,CASSHGTGGAEQFF
TRBJ2-1,few,TRBD2,TRBV30,TGTGCCTGGAGTGTACTTGGAATAGCGGGGCGTGAGCAGTTCTTC,CAWSVLGIAGREQFF
TRBJ2-1,few,TRBD2,TRBV6-4,TGTGCCAGCAGTAGGACTAGCGAATACAATGAGCAGTTCTTC,CASSRTSEYNEQFF
TRBJ1-4,NA,TRBD1,TRBV2,TGTGCCAGCAGTGTGGACAGGGCCCTAATTGAAAAACTGTTTTTT,CASSVDRALIEKLFF
TRBJ2-1,NA,TRBD2,TRBV9,TGTGCCAGCACGGGAGGGATCCAAAGGGATGAGCAGTTCTTC,CASTGGIQRDEQFF
TRBJ2-3,few,TRBD2,TRBV19,TGTGCCAGTAGTATGTATAGCGGGGGGACACGAGATACGCAGTATTTT,CASSMYSGGTRDTQYF
TRBJ2-7,NA,TRBD1,TRBV19,TGTGCCAGTAGTATAGATCGGACAGGGCGGGACGAGCAGTACTTC,CASSIDRTGRDEQYF
TRBJ1-1,few,NA,TRBV29-1,TGCAGCGTTATAAGGGGGAACACTGAAGCTTTCTTT,CSVIRGNTEAFF
TRBJ1-6,NA,NA,TRBV28,TGTGCCAGCAGTTTAGGAGGGGGGGCGTATAATTCACCCCTCCACTTT,CASSLGGGAYNSPLHF
TRBJ1-5,few,TRBD1,TRBV6-1,TGTGCCAGCAGCATAGGGACAGGGGGGCGCCAGCCCCAGCATTTT,CASSIGTGGRQPQHF
TRBJ2-3,NA,NA,TRBV29-1,TGCAGCGGGGGGTTCGCAGATACGCAGTATTTT,CSGGFADTQYF